This T cell receptor (beta chain) was recovered during a study of a mutant IDH1 vaccine in newly diagnosed glioma. About the research overall: With temozolomide cycles, or 4-6 weeks after radiotherapy alone, vaccination was started. Previous treatment comprised radiotherapy, temozolomide, or both, mostly both.

Time point of the sample: week 23, last vaccination. In the vaccine, a single dose held 300 ug of the mutant IDH1 20-mer peptide, along with topical imiquimod. Each donor presented with a new WHO grade 3 or 4 astrocytoma that tested IDH1-mutant and showed ATRX loss. As concerns this clone: Its antigen remains unidentified.

Study observations and caveats: Of the patients, roughly 95% had vaccine-induced immune responses.

Germline CDR1 reads SNHLY; CDR2 reads FYNNEI. V was cut by 6 bases and J by 3 bases, with 14 bases left in between. The length of the CDR3 is 14 residues. Repertoires were generated with immunoSEQ multiplex PCR, while TCRdb's copy carries only in-frame clones and drops some. The profile covers around 56,000 clones, with 80% to 85% appearing a single time and roughly 8.8% taken by the ten largest. The source of this sequence is a woman aged 35 to 49 with glioma. Some clones in this sample may be carry-over from other donors' samples. The sample in question was PBMCs, obtained from a glioma patient whose treatment included an IDH1 peptide vaccine. The rearrangement links TRBV2 to TRBJ1-2; no reliable D call. The CDR3 bases are TGTGCCAGCAGCCTGGCCCGGACGGACTATGGCTACACCTTC. As protein: CASSLARTDYGYTF.